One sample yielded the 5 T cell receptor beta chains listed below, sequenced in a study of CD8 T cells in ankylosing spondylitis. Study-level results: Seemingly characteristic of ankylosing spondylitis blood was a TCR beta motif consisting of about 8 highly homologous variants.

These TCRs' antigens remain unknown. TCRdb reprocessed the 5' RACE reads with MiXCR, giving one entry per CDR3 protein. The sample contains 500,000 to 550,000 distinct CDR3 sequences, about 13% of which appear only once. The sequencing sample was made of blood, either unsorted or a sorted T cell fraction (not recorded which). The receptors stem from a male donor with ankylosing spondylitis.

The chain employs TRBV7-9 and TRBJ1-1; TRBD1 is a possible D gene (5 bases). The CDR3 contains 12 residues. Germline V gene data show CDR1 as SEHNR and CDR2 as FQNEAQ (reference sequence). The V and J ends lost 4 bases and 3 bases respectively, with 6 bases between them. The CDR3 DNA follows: TGTGCCAGCAGCTCCAGGGACACTGAAGCTTTCTTT. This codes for CASSSRDTEAFF.

In DNA, the CDR3 is TGCAGTGCTAGAACTAGCGGGAGACCCCAAGAGACCCAGTACTTC. It specifies CSARTSGRPQETQYF. The chain combines TRBV20-1 with TRBJ2-5, with 11 nucleotides matching TRBD2. Germline CDR1 reads DFQATT; CDR2 reads SNEGSKA (reference sequence). The CDR3 loop spans 15 amino acids. V lost 2 bases to trimming and J lost 1 base; unmatched junction nucleotides: 3.

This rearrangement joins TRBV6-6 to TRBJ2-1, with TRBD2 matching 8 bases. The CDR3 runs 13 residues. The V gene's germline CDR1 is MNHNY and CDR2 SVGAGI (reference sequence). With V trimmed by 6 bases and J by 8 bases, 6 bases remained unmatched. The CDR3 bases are TGTGCCAGCAGGGGACTAGTAGTCGATGAGCAGTTCTTC. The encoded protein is CASRGLVVDEQFF.

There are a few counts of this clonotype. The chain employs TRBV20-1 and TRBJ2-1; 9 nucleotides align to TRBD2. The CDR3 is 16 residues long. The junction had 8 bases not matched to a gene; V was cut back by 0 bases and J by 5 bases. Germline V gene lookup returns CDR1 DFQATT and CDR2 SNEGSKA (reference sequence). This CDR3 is CSARDPLAGTNNEQFF. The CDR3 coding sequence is TGCAGTGCTAGAGATCCGCTAGCGGGAACTAACAATGAGCAGTTCTTC.

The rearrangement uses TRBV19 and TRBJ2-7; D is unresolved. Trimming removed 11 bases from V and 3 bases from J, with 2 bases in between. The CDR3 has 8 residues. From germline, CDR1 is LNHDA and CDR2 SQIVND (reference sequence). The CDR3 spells CAGYEQYV. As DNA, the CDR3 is TGTGCCGGCTACGAGCAGTACGTC.